The TCR beta chain described here comes from a study of cytomegalovirus exposure and HLA in healthy donors. CDR3 length equals 18 residues. Germline CDR1 is SGHAT and CDR2 is FQNNGV. The junction had 16 bases not matched to a gene; V was cut back by 5 bases and J by 5 bases. Generated by immunoSEQ multiplex PCR, the TCRdb table keeps only in-frame clones and is missing some. The repertoire holds about 54,000 clones, with over 85% as singletons. The TCR was taken from a woman under 30 in good health and CMV-seropositive. J is TRBJ1-4 and V is TRBV11-2; 8 bases fit TRBD1. Sample: PBMCs. CDR3 in DNA: TGTGCCAGCAGCGCGGAGTGGACAGGGTTGGGGGACAATGAAAAACTGTTTTTT. Its protein is CASSAEWTGLGDNEKLFF.